These T cell receptor beta chains were read from a single sample in a study of blood T cells in healthy people across ages. TCRdb re-called the 5' RACE reads through MiXCR, storing one row per CDR3 protein. This table has hundreds of thousands of distinct CDR3 sequences, over 40% appearing once. Sequencing used blood. The receptors were gathered from an elderly woman in good health. The CDR3 runs from the conserved cysteine through the conserved F or W. The D gene is left open where the match is weak. Some rows have no size entry. The others give once, few or many, or a class for an expanded clone.

V: TRBV4-2; D: NA; size: NA; J: TRBJ2-7; DNA: TGTGCCAGCAGCCAAGGAGGGCTTTACGAGCAGTACTTC; CDR3: CASSQGGLYEQYF
V: TRBV18; D: NA; size: NA; J: TRBJ1-1; DNA: TGTGCCAGCTCATCGCAGGACCCAATGAACACTGAAGCTTTCTTT; CDR3: CASSSQDPMNTEAFF
V: TRBV6-6; D: NA; size: many; J: TRBJ2-4; DNA: TGTGCCAGCAGTTCCCGGGGCGGGCCCACGGCCAAAAACATTCAGTACTTC; CDR3: CASSSRGGPTAKNIQYF
V: TRBV29-1; D: NA; size: NA; J: TRBJ2-1; DNA: TGCGGCGGGGCAGCAGGGTATGAGCAGTTCTTC; CDR3: CGGAAGYEQFF
V: TRBV28; D: TRBD1; size: NA; J: TRBJ2-2; DNA: TGTGCCAGCAGTCATTCCAGGGGGCGCGACGGGGAGCTGTTTTTT; CDR3: CASSHSRGRDGELFF
V: TRBV18; D: TRBD2; size: once; J: TRBJ2-4; DNA: TGTGCCAGCTCACCCCGGGGGGGGCCAAACATTCAGTACTTC; CDR3: CASSPRGGPNIQYF
V: TRBV7-2; D: NA; size: NA; J: TRBJ2-5; DNA: TGTGCCAGCAGCTTAGGGCGCGGCAGCCAGCTCCAAGAGACCCAGTACTTC; CDR3: CASSLGRGSQLQETQYF
V: TRBV7-8; D: NA; size: NA; J: TRBJ1-2; DNA: TGTGCCAGCACCATCGGGAACTATGGCTACACCTTC; CDR3: CASTIGNYGYTF
V: TRBV6-5; D: NA; size: many; J: TRBJ2-2; DNA: TGTGCCAGCAGTTCCTTGGGCGGGGTGGGGGAGCTGTTTTTT; CDR3: CASSSLGGVGELFF
V: TRBV7-2; D: NA; size: NA; J: TRBJ2-3; DNA: TGTGCCAGCAGCTTAGCCGGGCTCCCTAGCACAGATACGCAGTATTTT; CDR3: CASSLAGLPSTDTQYF
V: TRBV12-3/TRBV12-4; D: TRBD1; size: few; J: TRBJ2-2; DNA: TGTGCCAGCAGCCTGGACAGGGACAAAATGGGCGGGGAGCTGTTTTTT; CDR3: CASSLDRDKMGGELFF
V: TRBV6-5; D: NA; size: NA; J: TRBJ2-7; DNA: TGTGCCAGTCAACCGTCGGGGCGGAACGAGCAGTACTTC; CDR3: CASQPSGRNEQYF
V: TRBV7-2; D: NA; size: many; J: TRBJ1-2; DNA: TGTGCCAGCAGCTTTCGAACTCCCTTCTATGGCTACACCTTC; CDR3: CASSFRTPFYGYTF
V: TRBV20-1; D: NA; size: NA; J: TRBJ1-2; DNA: TGCAGTGCTAGGGGCCTAGGGGGCTACACCTTC; CDR3: CSARGLGGYTF
V: TRBV7-9; D: NA; size: NA; J: TRBJ1-1; DNA: TGTGCCAGCAGTCGAGATTCCGGGAGATTGAACACTGAAGCTTTCTTT; CDR3: CASSRDSGRLNTEAFF
V: TRBV5-1; D: NA; size: NA; J: TRBJ2-5; DNA: TGCGCCAGCAGCCGGCAGACGGACTGGCAAGAGACCCAGTACTTC; CDR3: CASSRQTDWQETQYF
V: TRBV5-1; D: NA; size: few; J: TRBJ2-1; DNA: TGCGCCAGCAGCTTGTCCCCCGGGCAGGCCGTCGGCAATGAGCAGTTCTTC; CDR3: CASSLSPGQAVGNEQFF
V: TRBV5-1; D: NA; size: few; J: TRBJ1-1; DNA: TGCGCCAGCAGCGTTCAGGGTGACGCTGAAGCTTTCTTT; CDR3: CASSVQGDAEAFF
V: TRBV5-1; D: NA; size: few; J: TRBJ2-3; DNA: TGCGCCAGCAGCGTGGACCAGGGAGTAGATACGCAGTATTTT; CDR3: CASSVDQGVDTQYF
V: TRBV7-6; D: NA; size: NA; J: TRBJ2-7; DNA: TGTGCCAGCAGCCCCATAACCGGACATCGCTCCTACGAGCAGTACTTC; CDR3: CASSPITGHRSYEQYF
V: TRBV29-1; D: NA; size: many; J: TRBJ2-5; DNA: TGCAGCGCCCTTAGGGGGGCTCAAGAGACCCAGTACTTC; CDR3: CSALRGAQETQYF
V: TRBV7-2; D: TRBD1; size: NA; J: TRBJ2-3; DNA: TGTGCCAGCGTGCCCGGGACAGGGACCCCAGATACGCAGTATTTT; CDR3: CASVPGTGTPDTQYF
V: TRBV5-1; D: TRBD1; size: few; J: TRBJ2-2; DNA: TGCGCCAGCAGCCCAGTCGGACAGGGCACCGGGGAGCTGTTTTTT; CDR3: CASSPVGQGTGELFF
V: TRBV20-1; D: NA; size: NA; J: TRBJ2-2; DNA: TGCAGTGCCCGTCCTAGCAGGAGGGAAACCGGGGAGCTGTTTTTT; CDR3: CSARPSRRETGELFF
V: TRBV9; D: NA; size: NA; J: TRBJ2-3; DNA: TGTGCCAGCAGCAGGGAGCGTTCCACAGATACGCAGTATTTT; CDR3: CASSRERSTDTQYF